This record concerns one T cell receptor (beta chain) sequence. Its antigen is as yet unknown. These data originate in a study of T cell responses to AZD1222 COVID-19 vaccine. Study results and caveats: CD4 TCRs linked to vaccination spanned spike, dominating at 160-218 and 743-854. Of spike-specific TCRs, nearly half reportedly target regions left unmutated in variants.

The CDR3 has 14 residues. CDR1 and CDR2 (germline): SGHKS, YYEKEE (reference sequence). V gave up 1 base and J gave up 5 bases, with 10 bases separating them. TCRdb's table, derived via immunoSEQ multiplex PCR, lists solely in-frame clones and lacks some. Of approximately 160,000 clones in the sample, 90% were seen once. This clonotype was obtained from an adult in good health. The specimen was peripheral blood, collected on day 0 of AZD1222 vaccination. The chain combines TRBV5-5 with TRBJ1-5; D ambiguous. CDR3 in DNA: TGTGCCAGCAGCTTGCACGGCACCTATCAGCCCCAGCATTTT. This encodes CASSLHGTYQPQHF.